Listed here are 9 T cell receptor beta chains from one sample, sequenced in a study of blood T cell repertoires in COVID-19 (dated by TCRdb to about 2020). Library method: the immunoSEQ multiplex PCR assay. TCRdb retrieved this table from immuneACCESS and kept in-frame rearrangements only. Not all clones are present; in checked studies, unresolved V genes account for under half, and no reason is known for the remainder. The sample contains some 71,000 clones, less than 95% of them found a single time. The ten largest make up 5% to 6.5% of the sample. Sequencing was performed on peripheral blood. All receptors come from a woman aged 18-29 years with acute or convalescent COVID-19.

The chain is built from TRBV2 and TRBJ1-5; no reliable D call. Germline V CDR1 and CDR2: SNHLY, FYNNEI. The CDR3 is 14 residues long. The V gene lost 1 base and the J gene lost 7 bases, with 11 bases spanning the gap. The CDR3 here is CASSEDSIPQPQHF. The CDR3, as DNA: TGTGCCAGCAGTGAAGACAGCATCCCCCAGCCCCAGCATTTT.

CDR3 nucleotides: TGTGCCAGCAGTTTAAGCAGGGTCCACGAGCAGTACTTC. Residues: CASSLSRVHEQYF. The chain has TRBV27 and TRBJ2-7; weak D call: TRBD1 (5 bases). The V and J ends lost 2 bases and 5 bases respectively, with 10 bases between them. CDR3 length: 13 amino acids. The germline V gene encodes CDR1 MNHEY and CDR2 SMNVEV (reference sequence).

The DNA of the CDR3 is TGTGCCAGCAGTGACGGTACAGACTCTGGAAACACCATATATTTT. It yields the protein CASSDGTDSGNTIYF. V is TRBV6-4 and J is TRBJ1-3; no clear D gene. CDR1 is MRHNA, CDR2 SNTAGT, per germline. The CDR3 runs 15 residues. V dropped 2 bases and J dropped 0 bases, with 8 bases sitting between them.

This rearrangement joins TRBV3-1 (or the pseudogene TRBV3-2) to TRBJ1-1, with 8 bases that match TRBD1. The junction had 9 bases not matched to a gene; V was cut back by 0 bases and J by 0 bases. The CDR3 totals 18 residues. Germline lookup yields CDR1 LGHDT and CDR2 YNNKEL (reference sequence). CDR3 protein: CASSQEYSTGDLNTEAFF. The CDR3, as DNA: TGTGCCAGCAGCCAAGAGTACTCGACAGGGGATTTGAACACTGAAGCTTTCTTT.

This sequence joins TRBV19 and TRBJ1-4; D unclear. V lost 9 bases, J lost 3 bases, and 17 bases lay in between. CDR1 LNHDA and CDR2 SQIVND come from the germline V gene (reference sequence). This CDR3 region has 15 residues. CDR3 loop: CASQTSGYSNEKLFF. The CDR3, as DNA: TGTGCCAGCCAGACTTCGGGGTATTCTAATGAAAAACTGTTTTTT.

The CDR3 protein is CASRKGGGYGYTF. CDR3 nucleotide sequence: TGTGCCAGCAGGAAAGGGGGTGGCTATGGCTACACCTTC. V and J are TRBV2 and TRBJ1-2; possibly TRBD1 for D (6 bases). CDR1 and CDR2 (germline): SNHLY, FYNNEI. V shed 6 bases and J shed 4 bases, with 12 bases lying between them. CDR3 length equals 13 residues.

The chain carries TRBV6-5 and TRBJ2-1, with no clear D. Per germline, CDR1 MNHEY and CDR2 SVGAGI. CDR3 length equals 15 residues. Trimming stripped 0 bases from V and 0 bases from J, with 6 bases between. The CDR3, as DNA: TGTGCCAGCAGTTACTCCCACAGCTCCTACAATGAGCAGTTCTTC. Encoded protein: CASSYSHSSYNEQFF.

The chain combines TRBV21-1 with TRBJ2-7; TRBD2, the D gene given by the table, was not confirmed from the DNA. TRBV21-1 is reported as a pseudogene. The CDR3 covers 14 residues. The CDR3: CASTKPSCGHEQYF. CDR3 in DNA: TGTGCCAGCACCAAACCTAGCTGCGGCCACGAGCAGTACTTC.

The chain uses TRBV19 and TRBJ1-5; no clear D. The length of the CDR3 is 15 residues. V was pared by 3 bases and J by 5 bases, with 14 bases between. CDR1 is LNHDA and CDR2 is SQIVND in the germline V gene (reference sequence). CDR3 amino acids: CASSMFPTGDQPQHF. The CDR3 nucleotides read TGTGCCAGTAGTATGTTTCCGACCGGAGATCAGCCCCAGCATTTT.